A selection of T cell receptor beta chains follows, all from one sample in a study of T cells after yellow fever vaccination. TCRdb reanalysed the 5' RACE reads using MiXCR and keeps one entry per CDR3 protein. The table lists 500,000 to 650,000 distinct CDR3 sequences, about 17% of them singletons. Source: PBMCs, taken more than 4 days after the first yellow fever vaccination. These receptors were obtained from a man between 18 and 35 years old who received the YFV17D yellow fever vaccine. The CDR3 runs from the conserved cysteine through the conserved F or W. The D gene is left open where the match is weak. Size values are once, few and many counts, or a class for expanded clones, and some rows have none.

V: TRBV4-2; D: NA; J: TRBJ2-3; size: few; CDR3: CASSHGSRGTDTQYF; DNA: TGTGCCAGCAGCCACGGGTCAAGGGGGACAGATACGCAGTATTTT
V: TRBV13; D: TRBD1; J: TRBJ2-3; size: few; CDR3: CASSSRDRVKDTQYF; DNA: TGTGCCAGCAGCTCCCGGGACAGGGTAAAAGATACGCAGTATTTT
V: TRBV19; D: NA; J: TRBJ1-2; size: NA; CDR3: CASTGQDYGYTF; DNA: TGTGCCAGTACAGGGCAGGACTATGGCTACACCTTC
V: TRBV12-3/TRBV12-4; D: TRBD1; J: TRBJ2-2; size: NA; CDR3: CASSPQGTGVGELFF; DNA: TGTGCCAGCAGTCCCCAGGGGACAGGGGTCGGGGAGCTGTTTTTT
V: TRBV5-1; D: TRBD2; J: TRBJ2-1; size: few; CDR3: CASYPIAGGGYNEQFF; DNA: TGCGCCAGCTATCCGATCGCGGGAGGGGGATACAATGAGCAGTTCTTC
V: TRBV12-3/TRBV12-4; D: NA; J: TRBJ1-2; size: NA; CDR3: CASSLPTRDGYTF; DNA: TGTGCCAGCAGTTTACCCACCAGGGATGGCTACACCTTC
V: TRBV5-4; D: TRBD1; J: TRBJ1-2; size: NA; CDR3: CASSSRDRYSHGYTF; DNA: TGTGCCAGCAGCTCCCGGGACAGATACTCACATGGCTACACCTTC
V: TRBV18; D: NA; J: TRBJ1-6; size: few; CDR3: CASSTGTATNNSPLHF; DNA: TGTGCCAGCTCCACCGGGACGGCTACAAATAATTCACCCCTCCACTTT
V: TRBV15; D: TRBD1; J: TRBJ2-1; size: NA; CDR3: CATSRPDRGVYNEQFF; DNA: TGTGCCACCAGCAGGCCCGACAGGGGGGTCTACAATGAGCAGTTCTTC
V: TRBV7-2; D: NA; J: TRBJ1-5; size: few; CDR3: CASSLVPQTMGQPQHF; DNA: TGTGCCAGCAGCTTAGTTCCTCAAACTATGGGTCAGCCCCAGCATTTT
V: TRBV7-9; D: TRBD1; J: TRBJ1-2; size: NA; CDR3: CASSSAGTDYTF; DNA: TGTGCCAGCAGCTCGGCCGGGACAGACTACACCTTC
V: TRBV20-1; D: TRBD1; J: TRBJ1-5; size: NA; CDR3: CSARQMTGFDQPQHF; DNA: TGCAGTGCTCGCCAGATGACAGGGTTTGATCAGCCCCAGCATTTT
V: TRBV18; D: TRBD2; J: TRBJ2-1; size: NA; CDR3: CASSLAGGKIEQFF; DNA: TGTGCCAGCTCTCTAGCGGGGGGCAAAATTGAGCAGTTCTTC
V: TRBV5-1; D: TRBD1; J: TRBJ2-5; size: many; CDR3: CASSLGRQGEETQYF; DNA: TGCGCCAGCAGCTTGGGGAGACAGGGGGAAGAGACCCAGTACTTC
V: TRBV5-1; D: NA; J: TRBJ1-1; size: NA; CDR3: CASTGWGNTEAFF; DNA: TGCGCCAGCACCGGGTGGGGGAACACTGAAGCTTTCTTT
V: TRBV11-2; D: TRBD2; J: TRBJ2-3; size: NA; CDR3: CASSLVLRASGATDTQYF; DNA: TGTGCCAGCAGCTTAGTATTGCGGGCTAGCGGGGCCACAGATACGCAGTATTTT
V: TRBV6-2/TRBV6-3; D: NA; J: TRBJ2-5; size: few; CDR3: CASSYLTDQETQYF; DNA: TGTGCCAGCAGTTACCTTACAGATCAAGAGACCCAGTACTTC
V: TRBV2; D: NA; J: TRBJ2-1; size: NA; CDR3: CASSEWAGPRNEQFF; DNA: TGTGCCAGCAGTGAATGGGCAGGGCCGAGGAATGAGCAGTTCTTC
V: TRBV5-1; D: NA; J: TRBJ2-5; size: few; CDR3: CASSLAMAAQETQYF; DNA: TGCGCCAGCAGCTTGGCCATGGCCGCACAAGAGACCCAGTACTTC
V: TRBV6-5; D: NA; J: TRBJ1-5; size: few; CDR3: CASGGLHQPQHF; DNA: TGTGCCAGCGGGGGATTACATCAGCCCCAGCATTTT
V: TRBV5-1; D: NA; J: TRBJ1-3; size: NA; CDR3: CASSPSRAAIGSGNTIYF; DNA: TGCGCCAGCAGCCCCTCCCGGGCAGCCATCGGGTCTGGAAACACCATATATTTT
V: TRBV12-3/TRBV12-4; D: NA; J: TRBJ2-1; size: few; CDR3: CASVLSVYNEQFF; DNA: TGTGCCAGTGTCCTTTCGGTGTACAATGAGCAGTTCTTC
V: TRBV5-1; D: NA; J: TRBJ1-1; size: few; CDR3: CASSQTGPNTEAFF; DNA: TGCGCCAGCTCCCAGACAGGACCGAACACTGAAGCTTTCTTT
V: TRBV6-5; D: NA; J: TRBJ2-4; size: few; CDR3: CASSYSGSSKNIQYF; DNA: TGTGCCAGCAGTTACTCGGGGAGTTCCAAAAACATTCAGTACTTC
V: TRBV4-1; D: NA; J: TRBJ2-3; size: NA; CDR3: CASSQPSTGTSQYF; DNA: TGCGCCAGCAGCCAGCCGTCAACCGGGACATCGCAGTATTTT
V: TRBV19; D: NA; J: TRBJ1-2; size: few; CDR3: CASHRNYGYTF; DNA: TGTGCCAGTCATCGGAACTATGGCTACACCTTC
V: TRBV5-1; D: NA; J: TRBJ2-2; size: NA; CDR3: CASSWLDRNTGELFF; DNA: TGCGCCAGCAGCTGGCTGGACAGAAACACCGGGGAGCTGTTTTTT
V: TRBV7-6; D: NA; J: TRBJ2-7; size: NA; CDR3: CASSLVAGRAYEQYF; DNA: TGTGCCAGCAGCTTAGTAGCCGGCCGGGCCTACGAGCAGTACTTC
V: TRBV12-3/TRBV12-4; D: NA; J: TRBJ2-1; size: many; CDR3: CASSSNEQFF; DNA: TGTGCCAGCAGTTCCAATGAGCAGTTCTTC
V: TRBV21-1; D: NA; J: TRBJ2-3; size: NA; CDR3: CASSKEILQGRRDTQYF; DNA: TGTGCCAGCAGCAAAGAAATTCTCCAGGGGAGAAGAGATACGCAGTATTTT
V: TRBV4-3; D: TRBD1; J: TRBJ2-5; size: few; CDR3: CASSQEGPPTGGWETQYF; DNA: TGCGCCAGCAGCCAAGAAGGGCCCCCGACAGGGGGCTGGGAGACCCAGTACTTC
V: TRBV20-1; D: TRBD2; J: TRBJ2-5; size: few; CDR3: CSARDSGGVHETQYF; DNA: TGCAGTGCTAGAGACAGCGGGGGGGTTCATGAGACCCAGTACTTC
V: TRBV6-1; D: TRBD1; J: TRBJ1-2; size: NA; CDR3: CASTRTGGEYGYTF; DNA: TGTGCCAGCACCCGGACAGGGGGCGAGTATGGCTACACCTTC
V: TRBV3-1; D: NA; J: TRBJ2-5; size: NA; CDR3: CASSQVGTPGRETQYF; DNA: TGTGCCAGCAGCCAAGTCGGGACCCCCGGACGAGAGACCCAGTACTTC
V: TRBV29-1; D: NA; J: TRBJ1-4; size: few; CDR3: CSAAARTPNEKLFF; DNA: TGCAGCGCCGCGGCCCGGACTCCGAATGAAAAACTGTTTTTT
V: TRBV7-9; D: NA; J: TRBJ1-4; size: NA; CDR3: CASSLIIAQKLFF; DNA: TGTGCCAGCAGCTTAATCATTGCTCAAAAACTGTTTTTT
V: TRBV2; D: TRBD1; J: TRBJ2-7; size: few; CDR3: CASSEGDRGEQYF; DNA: TGTGCCAGCAGTGAGGGGGACAGGGGCGAGCAGTACTTC
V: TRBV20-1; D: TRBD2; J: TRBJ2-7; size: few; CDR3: CSAARGGQYF; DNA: TGCAGTGCTGCACGCGGGGGGCAGTACTTC
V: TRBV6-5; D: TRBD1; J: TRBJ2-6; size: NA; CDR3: CASSYRDRVRSGANVLTF; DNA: TGTGCCAGCAGTTACCGGGACAGGGTCCGTTCTGGGGCCAACGTCCTGACTTTC
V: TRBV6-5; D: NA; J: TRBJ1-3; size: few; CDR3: CASSYRISGNTIYF; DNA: TGTGCCAGCAGTTACCGGATCTCTGGAAACACCATATATTTT
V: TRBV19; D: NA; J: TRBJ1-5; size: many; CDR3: CASSITPSPTQPQHF; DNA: TGTGCCAGTAGTATAACCCCGAGCCCTACTCAGCCCCAGCATTTT
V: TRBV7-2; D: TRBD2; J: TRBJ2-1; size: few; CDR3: CASSPSAGESYNEQFF; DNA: TGTGCCAGCAGCCCCTCGGCGGGGGAATCCTACAATGAGCAGTTCTTC
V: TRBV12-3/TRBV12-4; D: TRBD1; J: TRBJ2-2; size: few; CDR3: CASSEGQGDTGELFF; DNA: TGTGCCAGCAGTGAAGGACAGGGCGACACCGGGGAGCTGTTTTTT
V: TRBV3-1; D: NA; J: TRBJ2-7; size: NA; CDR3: CASSPFLGPYYEQYF; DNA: TGTGCCAGCAGCCCATTTTTGGGGCCCTACTACGAGCAGTACTTC
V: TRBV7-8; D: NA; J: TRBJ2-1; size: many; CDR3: CASSTRTLRNEQFF; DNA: TGTGCCAGCAGCACCCGGACATTGCGCAATGAGCAGTTCTTC
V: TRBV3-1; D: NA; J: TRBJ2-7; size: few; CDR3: CASSQDTRGNSYEQYF; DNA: TGTGCCAGCAGCCAAGATACCCGGGGGAACTCCTACGAGCAGTACTTC
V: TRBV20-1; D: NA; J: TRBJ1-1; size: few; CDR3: CSARRASTTEAFF; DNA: TGCAGTGCCCGCAGGGCGTCAACCACTGAAGCTTTCTTT
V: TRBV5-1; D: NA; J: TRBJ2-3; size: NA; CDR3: CASSTTLGLTDTQYF; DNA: TGCGCCAGCAGCACGACCCTGGGCCTCACAGATACGCAGTATTTT
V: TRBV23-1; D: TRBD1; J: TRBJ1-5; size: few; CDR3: CASSPQGASSNQPQHF; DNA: TGCGCCAGCAGTCCCCAGGGGGCTAGTAGCAATCAGCCCCAGCATTTT
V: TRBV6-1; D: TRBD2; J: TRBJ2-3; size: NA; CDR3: CASSARTSGGTRDTQYF; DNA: TGTGCCAGCAGCGCTCGGACTAGCGGGGGGACCAGGGATACGCAGTATTTT
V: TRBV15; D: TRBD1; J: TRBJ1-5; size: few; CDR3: CATSRSKGQVNQPQHF; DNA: TGTGCCACCAGCCGCTCCAAAGGACAGGTCAATCAGCCCCAGCATTTT
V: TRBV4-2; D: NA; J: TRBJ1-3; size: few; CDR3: CASSQDAFGILGNTIYF; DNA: TGTGCCAGCAGCCAAGATGCCTTTGGGATACTTGGAAACACCATATATTTT
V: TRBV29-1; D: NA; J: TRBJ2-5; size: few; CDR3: CSVFRDTYQETQYF; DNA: TGCAGCGTTTTCCGGGACACTTACCAAGAGACCCAGTACTTC